The 17 T cell receptor beta chains below were found in one sample sequenced in a study of T cells in tumors and immune-related adverse events. Method: immunoSEQ multiplex PCR; TCRdb's copy keeps in-frame clones and lacks some. The sample holds tens of thousands of clones; 85% to 95% are singletons and the top ten take 1.3% to 1.5%. Sequences were derived from lymph node tissue, sampled from a patient treated with anti-PD-1 therapy. All receptors come from a female donor with metastatic renal cell carcinoma.

The chain recombines TRBV27 with TRBJ2-2; perhaps TRBD2 as D (6 bases). This CDR3 has 14 residues. Germline V CDR1 and CDR2: MNHEY, SMNVEV (reference sequence). V was cut by 0 bases and J by 6 bases, with 8 bases left in between. CDR3 DNA sequence: TGTGCCAGCAGTTTATCGGGACTCTCCGGGGAGCTGTTTTTT. This gives the protein CASSLSGLSGELFF.

This chain connects TRBV27 to TRBJ2-1; D perhaps matches TRBD1 (5 bases). The V gene's germline CDR1 is MNHEY and CDR2 SMNVEV (reference sequence). Deletions cut 2 bases from V and 3 bases from J, with 14 bases between. This CDR3 is 16 amino acids long. DNA for the CDR3: TGTGCCAGCAGTTTACAGGGAATAGCCAGCTACAATGAGCAGTTCTTC. It translates to CASSLQGIASYNEQFF.

This clone was picked up a small number of times. The V call is TRBV2, the J call TRBJ1-5; tentative D call: TRBD1 (6 bases). Germline CDR1 is SNHLY and CDR2 is FYNNEI. This CDR3 spans 14 amino acids. V was pared by 3 bases and J by 3 bases, with 9 bases between. Written as DNA, the CDR3 is TGTGCCAGCAGTGAGTGGACAGACAATCAGCCCCAGCATTTT. It encodes CASSEWTDNQPQHF. Full variable domain (rest looked up from reference TRBV2 and TRBJ1-5): EPEVTQTPSHQVTQMGQEVILRCVPISNHLYFYWYRQILGQKVEFLVSFYNNEISEKSEIFDDQFSVERPDGSNFTLKIRSTKLEDSAMYFCASSEWTDNQPQHFGDGTRLSIL.

The chain employs TRBV7-2 and TRBJ2-7; possible D gene TRBD1, 6 bases. With 7 bases removed from V and 0 bases from J, the gap between germline ends came to 13 bases. The germline V gene has CDR1 SGHTA and CDR2 FQGNSA. This CDR3 is 14 amino acids long. The CDR3 reads CASTMDRLSYEQYF. The DNA of the CDR3 is TGTGCCAGCACCATGGACAGACTCTCCTACGAGCAGTACTTC.

The chain recombines TRBV14 with TRBJ2-1, with D possibly being TRBD2 (6 bases). The CDR3 is 16 amino acids. The germline V gene has CDR1 SGHDN and CDR2 FVKESK. Trimming shortened V by 2 bases and J by 2 bases, and 13 bases separated the two germline ends. CDR3 loop: CASSQWAGPPYNEQFF. CDR3 nucleotides: TGTGCCAGCAGCCAATGGGCGGGACCCCCCTACAATGAGCAGTTCTTC.

This sequence joins TRBV28 and TRBJ1-5; TRBD1 is a possible D gene (5 bases). Germline V gene sequence: CDR1 MDHEN, CDR2 SYDVKM. Trimming removed 7 bases at V and 8 bases at J, with 15 bases between. CDR3 size: 13 residues. CDR3 in amino acids: CASNDSGLKPQHF. The CDR3 DNA reads TGTGCCAGCAACGACTCGGGACTAAAGCCCCAGCATTTT.

The J gene is TRBJ2-5, the V gene TRBV5-1; D is unresolved. The CDR3 loop spans 11 amino acids. CDR1 SGHRS and CDR2 YFSETQ come from the germline V gene. V was shortened by 5 bases and J by 2 bases, with 4 bases between the two germline ends. CDR3 coding DNA: TGCGCCAGCAGTTATCAAGAGACCCAGTACTTC. Translation gives CASSYQETQYF. Using reference TRBV5-1 and TRBJ2-5 for the parts outside the CDR3, the full variable domain is KAGVTQTPRYLIKTRGQQVTLSCSPISGHRSVSWYQQTPGQGLQFLFEYFSETQRNKGNFPGRFSGRQFSNSRSEMNVSTLELGDSALYLCASSYQETQYFGPGTRLLVL.

The V call is TRBV7-2, the J call TRBJ1-6; D is possibly TRBD1 (5 bases). Looked up from germline, CDR1 is SGHTA and CDR2 is FQGNSA. The V and J ends lost 3 bases and 7 bases respectively, with 19 bases between them. The length of the CDR3 is 17 residues. CDR3 in amino acids: CASSFIGVAGKNSPLHF. The CDR3 nucleotides are TGTGCCAGCAGCTTTATAGGGGTGGCAGGGAAGAATTCACCCCTCCACTTT.

The V gene is TRBV5-4, the J gene TRBJ1-1; 8 bases agree with TRBD1. Germline CDR1 reads SGHNT; CDR2 reads YYREEE (reference sequence). Losses at the gene ends were 4 bases for V and 5 bases for J; bases not matched to a gene: 7. This CDR3 is 14 amino acids long. CDR3: CASSDGQGGTEAFF. Written as DNA, the CDR3 is TGTGCCAGCAGCGACGGACAGGGAGGTACTGAAGCTTTCTTT.

The chain joins TRBV18 to TRBJ2-3; the match to TRBD2 covers 11 bases. Germline V gene sequence: CDR1 KGHSH, CDR2 LQKENI. J lost 0 bases, V lost 3 bases, and 5 bases had no gene match. The CDR3 is 17 residues long. The DNA of the CDR3 is TGTGCCAGCTCACCTTTCTCTAGCGGGGGGAGCACAGATACGCAGTATTTT. Residues: CASSPFSSGGSTDTQYF. Filled out from reference TRBV18 and TRBJ2-3, the complete variable domain reads NAGVMQNPRHLVRRRGQEARLRCSPMKGHSHVYWYRQLPEEGLKFMVYLQKENIIDESGMPKERFSAEFPKEGPSILRIQQVVRGDSAAYFCASSPFSSGGSTDTQYFGPGTRLTVL.

The V gene is TRBV5-1, the J gene TRBJ1-2; weak D call: TRBD1 (6 bases). This CDR3 is built from 17 residues. Germline CDR1 and CDR2: SGHRS and YFSETQ. The V end lost 1 base, the J end lost 5 bases, and 21 bases lay between the germline ends. The CDR3 sequence: CASSLPITGKWFYGYTF. The DNA of the CDR3 is TGCGCCAGCAGCTTGCCAATTACAGGGAAATGGTTTTATGGCTACACCTTC.

The genes are TRBV11-3 and TRBJ2-5; D remains unclear. There are 12 residues in the CDR3. Germline loops: CDR1 SGHNT, CDR2 YENEEA. V lost 5 bases, J lost 5 bases, and 9 bases lay in between. DNA of the CDR3: TGTGCCAGCAGCCGAAACTTTGAGACCCAGTACTTC. Amino acid sequence: CASSRNFETQYF.

This clone has just one count. The chain is built from TRBV30 and TRBJ1-4, with 9 bases fitting TRBD1. CDR1 GTSNPN and CDR2 SVGIG come from the germline V gene (reference sequence). The CDR3 has 17 amino acids. V was pared by 0 bases and J by 5 bases, with 10 bases of the junction left unmatched. CDR3 DNA sequence: TGTGCCTGGAGTGTATATCCCGCCGACAGGGGGAATGAAAAACTGTTTTTT. Protein: CAWSVYPADRGNEKLFF.

The chain couples TRBV7-2 to TRBJ1-2; 7 nucleotides align to TRBD1. CDR3 length equals 15 residues. V shed 3 bases, J shed 4 bases, and the junction held 8 bases outside the gene matches. CDR1 is SGHTA, CDR2 FQGNSA, per germline. DNA of the CDR3: TGTGCCAGCAGCTTGCCCGACCGGACAGGCTATGGCTACACCTTC. Translating gives CASSLPDRTGYGYTF.

The J gene is TRBJ2-4, the V gene TRBV5-1, with 7 bases aligning to TRBD2. From germline, CDR1 is SGHRS and CDR2 YFSETQ. The CDR3 consists of 15 residues. Trimming at V came to 4 bases and at J to 5 bases, leaving 9 bases not matched to a gene. The DNA for the CDR3 is TGCGCCAGCAGCCGGAGCGGGGATGGGCAAAACATTCAGTACTTC. Translation gives CASSRSGDGQNIQYF.

The V and J genes are TRBV11-2 and TRBJ1-1, with 8 positions matching TRBD1. V dropped 0 bases and J dropped 5; count of bases not matched to a gene: 14. The CDR3 totals 18 residues. CDR1 is SGHAT and CDR2 is FQNNGV in the germline V gene. The CDR3 sequence: CASSLDRGTGWRITEAFF. In DNA form, the CDR3 reads TGTGCCAGCAGCTTAGATCGCGGGACAGGATGGAGAATTACTGAAGCTTTCTTT.

The rearrangement links TRBV11-2 to TRBJ1-2, with 9 positions matching TRBD1. Germline CDR1 SGHAT, CDR2 FQNNGV. The CDR3 is 15 amino acids. Germline trimming cut 0 bases from V and 8 bases from J; bases unmatched to any gene: 7. CDR3 DNA: TGTGCCAGCAGCTTAGAGTGGGGACAGGGTATGGGCTACACCTTC. This gives the protein CASSLEWGQGMGYTF.